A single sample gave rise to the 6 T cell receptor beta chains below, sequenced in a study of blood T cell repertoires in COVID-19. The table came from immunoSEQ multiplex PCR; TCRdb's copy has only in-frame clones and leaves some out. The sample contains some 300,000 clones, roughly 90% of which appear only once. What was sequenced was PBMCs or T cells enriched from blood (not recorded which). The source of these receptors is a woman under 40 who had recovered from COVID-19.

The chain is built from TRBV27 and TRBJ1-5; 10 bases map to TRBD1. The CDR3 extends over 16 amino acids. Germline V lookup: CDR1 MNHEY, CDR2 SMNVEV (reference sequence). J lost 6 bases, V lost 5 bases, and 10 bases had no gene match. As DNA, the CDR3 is TGTGCCAGCAGTGTGACAGGGGGCGAGTTGGTTCAGCCCCAGCATTTT. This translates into CASSVTGGELVQPQHF.

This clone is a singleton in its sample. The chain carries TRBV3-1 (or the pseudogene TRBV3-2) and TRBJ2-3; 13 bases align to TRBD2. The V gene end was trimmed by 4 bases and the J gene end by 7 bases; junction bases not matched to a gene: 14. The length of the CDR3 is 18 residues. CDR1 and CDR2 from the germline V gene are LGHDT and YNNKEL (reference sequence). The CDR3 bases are TGTGCCAGCAGCCTTACCCTGGGACTAGCGGGGTTCGGGAATACGCAGTATTTT. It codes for CASSLTLGLAGFGNTQYF.

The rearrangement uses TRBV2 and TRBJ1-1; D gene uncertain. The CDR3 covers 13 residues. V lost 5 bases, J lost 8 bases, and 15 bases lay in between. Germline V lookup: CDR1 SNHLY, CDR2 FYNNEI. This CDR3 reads CASSLMGSGEAFF. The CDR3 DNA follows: TGTGCCAGCAGTCTAATGGGGAGTGGGGAAGCTTTCTTT.

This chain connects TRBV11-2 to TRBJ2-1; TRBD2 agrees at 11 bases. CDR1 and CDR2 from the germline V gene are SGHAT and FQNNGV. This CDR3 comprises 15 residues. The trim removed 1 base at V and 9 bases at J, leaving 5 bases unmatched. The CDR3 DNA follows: TGTGCCAGCAGCTTAGTTAGCGGGGGGGCCGGTGAGCAGTTCTTC. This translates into CASSLVSGGAGEQFF. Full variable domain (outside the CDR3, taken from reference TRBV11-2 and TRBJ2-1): EAGVAQSPRYKIIEKRQSVAFWCNPISGHATLYWYQQILGQGPKLLIQFQNNGVVDDSQLPKDRFSAERLKGVDSTLKIQPAKLEDSAVYLCASSLVSGGAGEQFFGPGTRLTVL.

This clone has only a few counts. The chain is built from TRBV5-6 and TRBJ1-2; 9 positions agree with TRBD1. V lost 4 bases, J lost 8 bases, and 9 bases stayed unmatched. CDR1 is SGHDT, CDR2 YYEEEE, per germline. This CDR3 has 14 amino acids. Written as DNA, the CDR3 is TGTGCCAGCAGCGCAGGGACAGGGCAAGGAGGCTACACCTTC. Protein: CASSAGTGQGGYTF.

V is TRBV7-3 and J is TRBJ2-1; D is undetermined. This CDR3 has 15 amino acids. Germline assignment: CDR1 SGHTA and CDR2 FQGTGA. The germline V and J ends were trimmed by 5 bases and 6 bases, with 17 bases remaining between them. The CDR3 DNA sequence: TGTGCCAGCAGCCCTCCCGGAGTCCTTCCCAATGAGCAGTTCTTC. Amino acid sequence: CASSPPGVLPNEQFF. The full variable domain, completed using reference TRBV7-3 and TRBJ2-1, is GAGVSQTPSNKVTEKGKYVELRCDPISGHTALYWYRQSLGQGPEFLIYFQGTGAADDSGLPNDRFFAVRPEGSVSTLKIQRTERGDSAVYLCASSPPGVLPNEQFFGPGTRLTVL.